This T cell receptor beta chain was documented in a study of blood T cells in healthy people across ages. General study points: In these data, TCR beta diversity tracked strongly with naive T cell percentage. There were more naive CD4+ cells and higher diversity in long-lived donors than in aged donors.

Next came a second PCR, run for about 7 to 12 cycles, which used a sample-barcoded 5' primer along with a J-beta primer mix. In TCRdb, the 5' RACE reads were re-called with MiXCR into one record per CDR3 protein. The profile shows approximately 830,000 distinct CDR3 sequences, around two thirds of them singletons. This CDR3 spans 14 amino acids. The ends lost 3 bases at V and 2 bases at J; junction bases unmatched: 4. Germline V CDR1 and CDR2: DFQATT, SNEGSKA (reference sequence). Comments on this clonotype: Its specificity is not known.

V usage is TRBV20-1 and J usage is TRBJ2-1; 7 positions agree with TRBD2. Sequences were obtained from blood. This receptor was identified in a man aged 25 to 45 in good health. DNA for the CDR3: TGCAGTGCTAGTCTCGGGGGGACCTACAATGAGCAGTTCTTC. Residues: CSASLGGTYNEQFF.